This TCR beta chain was sequenced for a study of T cells after yellow fever vaccination. About the research overall: Where fractions had low cell numbers, libraries were prepared from them with the SMART-Seq v4 Ultra Low Input RNA kit.

The J segment lost 5 bases and the V segment lost 1 base, leaving 2 bases of the junction unmatched. This CDR3 spans 13 amino acids. CDR1 is DFQATT and CDR2 is SNEGSKA in the germline V gene (reference sequence). One entry per CDR3 protein results from TCRdb running MiXCR on the 5' RACE reads. In the table there are 350,000 to 450,000 distinct CDR3 sequences, roughly a sixth of which are singletons. The chain couples TRBV20-1 to TRBJ2-4, with TRBD1 identical over 7 bases. This sequence originates from a man between 18 and 29 years old who received the YFV17D yellow fever vaccine. The starting material was PBMCs, obtained before the yellow fever booster vaccination. The DNA for the CDR3 is TGCAGTGCTAGAGGCCAGGGGGAAAACATTCAGTACTTC. Translation gives CSARGQGENIQYF.